This T cell receptor beta chain was profiled in a study of blood T cell repertoires in COVID-19. Study context: COVID-19 samples collected from the United States, Italy and Spain covered acute and convalescent phases. Sample material is recorded as cDNA or gDNA derived from T cells, B-cell-depleted T cells, or PBMCs.

The authors' processing: It was from reference gene primer amplification that nucleated cell counts were estimated. This table comes from immunoSEQ multiplex PCR, and its TCRdb copy is limited to in-frame clones, with some not included. V, J and clone size are those of that table, while D and trimming were read from the DNA. In the table there are about 310,000 clones, over 75% of which are singletons. The V gene's germline CDR1 is LGHNA and CDR2 YSLEER. The CDR3 sequence is 15 residues long. V dropped 0 bases and J dropped 8; count of bases not matched to a gene: 7. The origin of this receptor is a man in his forties or fifties with active or convalescent COVID-19. Sequencing used peripheral blood. This chain connects TRBV4-3 to TRBJ2-4; 7 bases line up with TRBD1. CDR3 nucleotide sequence: TGCGCCAGCAGCCAAGAAAATCGACAGGGAGACATTCAGTACTTC. It codes for CASSQENRQGDIQYF.